This T cell receptor (beta chain) is from a study of shared clonotypes between healthy human individuals (dated by TCRdb to about 2020). About the study as a whole: The cohort included three men and a couple of women between 18 and 49 years of age. Per donor, three plates each were used for CD4 naive and CD4 memory, two for CD8 naive, and one for CD8 memory. The study deeply sequenced blood TCR repertoires of about 5 healthy adults to estimate repertoire size and the extent of clonotype sharing between individuals. To increase sequencing depth and limit assay-specific biases, different laboratories used diverse techniques to prepare libraries and sequence TCR repertoires. Leukapheresis yielded between about 0.94 and 9.5 billion PBMCs per donor. Summary of the overall study and its limitations: Sampling was restricted to blood, and TCR repertoires in tissues likely differ from the TCR repertoires found in blood. Pairwise subsampling led to the expectation that sequencing depth would affect the degree of clonotype sharing among donors. Incomplete sequencing was indicated by rarefaction of sorted-subset datasets, despite the large sequencing depth. Because the study included only a small number of donors, the genetic and exposure-history diversity represented was limited. Across a few donors, about 5% of naive CD4, 3% to 3.5% of naive CD8, 2% to 2.5% of memory CD4, and approximately 0.42% of memory CD8 clonotypes were shared. Estimated clonotype richness was generally larger for naive than for memory subsets. Compared with non-shared clonotypes, the clonotypes found in all four sorted-subset donors had higher generation probabilities.

The donors were healthy, HIV-negative adults with no recently reported acute infections or vaccinations. Every donor was a Caucasian adult residing in Nashville, Tennessee, USA. CD4+ T cells were enriched by magnetic negative selection; naive cells were then positively selected on CD45RA, and the negative fraction formed the memory subset. Blood was obtained by leukapheresis, after which PBMCs were separated by Ficoll-Histopaque density gradient centrifugation and cryopreserved in liquid nitrogen vapor phase. Analytical flow cytometry was used to check the purity and quantity of every magnetically sorted T cell population. Genomic DNA was isolated from every sorted fraction and measured by UV absorbance on a Nanodrop 2000c. Using the deep immunoSEQ assay, multiplex PCR amplified TCR CDR3 regions from genomic DNA. Extracted genomic DNA from each cell subset was spread evenly across all wells of several immunoSEQ 96-well plates, with each plate serving as a replicate. For sorted subsets, around 200 ng genomic DNA, equal to about 30,000 T cell genomes, was loaded into each replicate PCR. The purified libraries were quantified using a Qubit 3.0 fluorometer, sized with a Bioanalyzer 2100, and then quantified again using the KAPA Library Quantification kit. Every immunoSEQ 96-well plate was sequenced on a dedicated single-read 150-cycle Illumina NextSeq 550 flow cell. The study's processing was this. Because the immunoSEQ output held only junctional sequences and lacked quality scores, the filtering could not match the filtering applied to full-length reads. To assign V/J genes and CDR3, sequences were annotated against IMGT germline references using PyIR, a Python wrapper for IgBLAST v1.9. Reads were removed for weak V/J assignments (E-value above 1e-6), missing CDR3, stop codons, out-of-frame junctions, or ambiguous translated residues. V3J clonotypes were defined as sequences sharing an identical inferred V gene, J gene, and CDR3 amino acid sequence. Percentage overlap between repertoires was calculated by dividing the number of shared unique clonotypes by the size of the smaller repertoire. RTK rarefaction, the Chao1 estimator, and Recon v2.1 estimates of unobserved clonotypes were used to assess repertoire richness. Generation probabilities for all TCRbeta clonotypes obtained by the gDNA method from a handful of donors were computed using OLGA. Here the immuneACCESS table is served through TCRdb, limited to in-frame sequences with V and J called. Missing clones are a known gap in these copies; in checked studies unresolved V genes cover under half, and the rest lacks a known reason. That table supplies the V and J calls and clone size; D and trimming were determined from the DNA. Recorded for this sample are millions of clones; 85% to 95% of them occurred a single time. Jointly, the top ten make up 0.13% of the sample.

V is cut by 10 bases and J by 0 bases, and the space between the germline ends is 10 bases. The germline V gene (reference sequence) sets CDR1 to LNHDA and CDR2 to SQIVND. The CDR3 measures 14 amino acids from cysteine to phenylalanine. The read is trimmed to its CDR3 DNA, 42 bases read in frame from base 1. Note on this clone: Its antigen specificity is not known. Base qualities are missing; no much larger clone stands one base away.

The V and J segments used are TRBV19 and TRBJ1-6, and perhaps TRBD1 as D gene, on 6 matching bases. Material for sequencing was naive CD4+ T cells sorted from blood. Read against the paper, the sample's cell subset or site label means: CD45RA+ positively selected. This TCR derives from a man younger than 35 in good health. CDR3 protein: CANSDSSYNSPLHF. The nucleotides are TGTGCCAACTCGGACAGCTCCTATAATTCACCCCTCCACTTT.